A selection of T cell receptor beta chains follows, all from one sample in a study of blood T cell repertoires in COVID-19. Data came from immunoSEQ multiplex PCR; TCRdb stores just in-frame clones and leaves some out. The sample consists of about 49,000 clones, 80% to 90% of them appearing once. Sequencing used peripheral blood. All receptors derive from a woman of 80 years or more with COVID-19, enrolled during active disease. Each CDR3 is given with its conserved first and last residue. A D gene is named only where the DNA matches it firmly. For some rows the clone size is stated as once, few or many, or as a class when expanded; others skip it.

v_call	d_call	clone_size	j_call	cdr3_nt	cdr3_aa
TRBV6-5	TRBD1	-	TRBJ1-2	TGTGCCAGCTCTGGGACAGGGGGAAATTTATATGGCTACACCTTC	CASSGTGGNLYGYTF
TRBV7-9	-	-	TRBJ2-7	TGTGCCAGCAGCTTAACTGCCGCCTCCTACGAGCAGTACTTC	CASSLTAASYEQYF
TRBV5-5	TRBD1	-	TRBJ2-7	TGTGCCAGCAGCTTTGAAGGACAGGGGTGGGACGAGCAGTACTTC	CASSFEGQGWDEQYF
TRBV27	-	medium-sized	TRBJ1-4	TGTGCCAGCAGTTTTGCGGCATCAACAACTAATGAAAAACTGTTTTTT	CASSFAASTTNEKLFF
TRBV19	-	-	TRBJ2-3	TGTGCCAGTACCGCTACCCCTAGCGCAGATACGCAGTATTTT	CASTATPSADTQYF
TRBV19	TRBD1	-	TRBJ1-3	TGTGCCAGTGTCACAGGGGTATCTGGAAACACCATATATTTT	CASVTGVSGNTIYF
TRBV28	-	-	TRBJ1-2	TGTGCCAGCAGTTTACCTTCCTACGACAGCAACTATGGCTACACCTTC	CASSLPSYDSNYGYTF
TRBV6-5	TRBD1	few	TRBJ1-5	TGTGCCAGCAGTTACTCCGCAGGGGGGCGCAATCAGCCCCAGCATTTT	CASSYSAGGRNQPQHF
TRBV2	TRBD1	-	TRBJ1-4	TGTGCCAGCAGTGAAATAGGGGGCGCGGGTGAAAAACTGTTTTTT	CASSEIGGAGEKLFF
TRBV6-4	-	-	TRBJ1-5	TGTGCCAGCAGCGCGAGGGAGAATCAGCCCCAGCATTTT	CASSARENQPQHF
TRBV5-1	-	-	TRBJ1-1	TGCGCCAGCAGCTTTTCAATAGGGAGGAACACTGAAGCTTTCTTT	CASSFSIGRNTEAFF
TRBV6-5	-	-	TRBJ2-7	TGTGCCAGCAGAAAAGACAGGGGACTAACCTACGAGCAGTACTTC	CASRKDRGLTYEQYF